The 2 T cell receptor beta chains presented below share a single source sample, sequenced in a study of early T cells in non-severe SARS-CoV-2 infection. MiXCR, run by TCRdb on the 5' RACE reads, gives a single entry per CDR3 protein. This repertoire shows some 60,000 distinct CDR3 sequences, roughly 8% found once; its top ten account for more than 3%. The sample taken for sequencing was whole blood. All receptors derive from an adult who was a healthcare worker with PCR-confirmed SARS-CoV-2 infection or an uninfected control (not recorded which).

The CDR3 nucleotides read TGTGCCAGCAGCCGCCGTCAAGGGACTAGCGCGGAGACCCAGTACTTC. It yields the protein CASSRRQGTSAETQYF. The chain carries TRBV7-9 and TRBJ2-5; 10 bases align to TRBD2. The CDR3 consists of 16 residues. V gave up 5 bases and J gave up 5 bases; unmatched junction bases: 11. Germline loops: CDR1 SEHNR, CDR2 FQNEAQ (reference sequence).

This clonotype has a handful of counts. The CDR3 is CASSGSSGRAYEQYF. The DNA of the CDR3 is TGTGCCAGCAGTGGGTCTAGCGGGAGGGCCTACGAGCAGTACTTC. The V and J genes are TRBV28 and TRBJ2-7; 12 bases fit TRBD2. Germline V CDR1 and CDR2: MDHEN, SYDVKM. This CDR3 has 15 residues. The V gene end was trimmed by 5 bases and the J gene end by 2 bases; junction bases not matched to a gene: 4. Filled out from reference TRBV28 and TRBJ2-7, the complete variable domain reads DVKVTQSSRYLVKRTGEKVFLECVQDMDHENMFWYRQDPGLGLRLIYFSYDVKMKEKGDIPEGYSVSREKKERFSLILESASTNQTSMYLCASSGSSGRAYEQYFGPGTRLTVT.